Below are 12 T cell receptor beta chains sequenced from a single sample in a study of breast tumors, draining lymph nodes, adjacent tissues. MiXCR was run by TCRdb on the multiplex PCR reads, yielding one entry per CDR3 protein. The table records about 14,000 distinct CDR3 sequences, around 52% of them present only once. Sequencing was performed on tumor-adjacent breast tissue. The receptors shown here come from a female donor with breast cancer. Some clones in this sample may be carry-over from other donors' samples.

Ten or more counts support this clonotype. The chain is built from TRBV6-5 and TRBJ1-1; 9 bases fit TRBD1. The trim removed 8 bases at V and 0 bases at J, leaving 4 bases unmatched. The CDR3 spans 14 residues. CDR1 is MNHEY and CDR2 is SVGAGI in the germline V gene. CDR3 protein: CASGYRGLNTEAFF. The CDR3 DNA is TGTGCCAGCGGATACAGGGGGCTGAACACTGAAGCTTTCTTT.

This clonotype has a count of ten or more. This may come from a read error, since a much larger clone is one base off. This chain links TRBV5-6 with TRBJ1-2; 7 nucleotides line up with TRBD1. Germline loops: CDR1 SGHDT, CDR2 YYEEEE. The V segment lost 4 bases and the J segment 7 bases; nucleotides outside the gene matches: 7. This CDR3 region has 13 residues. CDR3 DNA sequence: TGTGCCAGCAGCACCACAGGGGCTCGTGGCTACACCTTC. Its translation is CASSTTGARGYTF.

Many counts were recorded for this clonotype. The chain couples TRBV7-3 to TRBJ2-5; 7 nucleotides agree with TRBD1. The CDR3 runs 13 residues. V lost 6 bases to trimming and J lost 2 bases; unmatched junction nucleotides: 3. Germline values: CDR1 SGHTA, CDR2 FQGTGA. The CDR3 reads CASSGQAQETQYF. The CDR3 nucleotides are TGTGCCAGCAGTGGACAGGCGCAAGAGACCCAGTACTTC.

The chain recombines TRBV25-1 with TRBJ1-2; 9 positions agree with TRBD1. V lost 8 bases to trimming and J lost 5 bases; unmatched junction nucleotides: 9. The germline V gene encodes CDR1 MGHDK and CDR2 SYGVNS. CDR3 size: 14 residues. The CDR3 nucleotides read TGTGCCAGCTTCCGGACAGGGGTAGGGTATGGCTACACCTTC. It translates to CASFRTGVGYGYTF.

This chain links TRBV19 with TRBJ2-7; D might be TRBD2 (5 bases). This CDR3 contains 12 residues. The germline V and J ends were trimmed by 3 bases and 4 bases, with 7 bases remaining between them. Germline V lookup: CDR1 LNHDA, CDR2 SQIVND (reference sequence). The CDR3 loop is CASSIAGYEQYF. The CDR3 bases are TGTGCCAGTAGTATTGCGGGTTACGAGCAGTACTTC.

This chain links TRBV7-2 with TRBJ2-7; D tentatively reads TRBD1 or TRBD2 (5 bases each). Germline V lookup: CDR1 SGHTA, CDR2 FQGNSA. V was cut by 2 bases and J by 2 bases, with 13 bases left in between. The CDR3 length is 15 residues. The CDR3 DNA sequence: TGTGCCAGCAGCTTATACGGGGCGTCCACCTACGAGCAGTACTTC. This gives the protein CASSLYGASTYEQYF.

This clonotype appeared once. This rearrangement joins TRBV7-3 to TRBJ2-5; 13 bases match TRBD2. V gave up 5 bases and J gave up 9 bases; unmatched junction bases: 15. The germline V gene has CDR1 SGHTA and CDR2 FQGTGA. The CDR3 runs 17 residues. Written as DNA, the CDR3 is TGTGCCAGCAGCCCCACTGGACTAGCGGGGGCACGTGAGCCCCAGTACTTC. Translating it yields CASSPTGLAGAREPQYF.

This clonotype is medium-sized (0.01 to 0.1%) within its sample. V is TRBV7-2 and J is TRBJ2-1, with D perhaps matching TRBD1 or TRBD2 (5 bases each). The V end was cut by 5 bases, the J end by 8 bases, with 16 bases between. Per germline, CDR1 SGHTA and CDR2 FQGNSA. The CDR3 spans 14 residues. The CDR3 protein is CASSLRGPGDEQFF. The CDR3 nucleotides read TGTGCCAGCAGCCTCCGGGGCCCCGGCGATGAGCAGTTCTTC. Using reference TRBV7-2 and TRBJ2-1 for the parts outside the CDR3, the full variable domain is GAGVSQSPSNKVTEKGKDVELRCDPISGHTALYWYRQSLGQGLEFLIYFQGNSAPDKSGLPSDRFSAERTGGSVSTLTIQRTQQEDSAVYLCASSLRGPGDEQFFGPGTRLTVL.

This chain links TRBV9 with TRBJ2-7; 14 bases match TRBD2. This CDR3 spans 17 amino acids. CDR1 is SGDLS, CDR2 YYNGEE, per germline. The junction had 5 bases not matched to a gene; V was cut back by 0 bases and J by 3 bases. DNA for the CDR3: TGTGCCAGCAGCGTAGGGCTGGGACTAGCGGGGGACTACGAGCAGTACTTC. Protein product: CASSVGLGLAGDYEQYF.

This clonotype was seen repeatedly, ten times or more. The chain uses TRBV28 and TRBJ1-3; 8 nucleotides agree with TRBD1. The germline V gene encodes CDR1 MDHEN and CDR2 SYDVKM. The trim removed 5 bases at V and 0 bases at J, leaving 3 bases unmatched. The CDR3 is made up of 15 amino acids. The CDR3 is CASSRQGRSGNTIYF. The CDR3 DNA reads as TGTGCCAGCAGTCGACAGGGGCGCTCTGGAAACACCATATATTTT.

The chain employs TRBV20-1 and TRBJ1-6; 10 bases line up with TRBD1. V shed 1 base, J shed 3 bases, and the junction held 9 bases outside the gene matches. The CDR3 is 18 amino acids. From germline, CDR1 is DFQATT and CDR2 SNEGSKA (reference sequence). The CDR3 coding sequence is TGCAGTGCTAGAGGCGGGGACAGGGGCGAACTCTATAATTCACCCCTCCACTTT. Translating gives CSARGGDRGELYNSPLHF.

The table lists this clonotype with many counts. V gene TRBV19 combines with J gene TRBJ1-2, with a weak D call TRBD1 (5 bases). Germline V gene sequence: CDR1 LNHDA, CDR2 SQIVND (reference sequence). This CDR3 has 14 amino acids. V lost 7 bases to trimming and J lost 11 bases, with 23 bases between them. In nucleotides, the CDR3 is TGTGCCAGTACTACGACGGAGGGGCACGTGGGGTACACCTTC. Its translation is CASTTTEGHVGYTF.